This T cell receptor beta chain was found in a study of identical twins. Overall study results and limits: Models underestimated TCR alpha sharing (out-of-frame) in monozygotic twins.

This clonotype was seen a handful of times. Its antigen is currently unknown. cDNA molecules carried unique molecular identifiers, and template switching added a universal primer site. One entry per CDR3 protein results from TCRdb running MiXCR on the 5' RACE reads. The sample shows approximately 190,000 distinct CDR3 sequences, roughly 15% of them seen only once. This sample was shared with a second study, whose subject was T cells expressing NK-cell markers.

The source material was CD8+ T cells sorted from blood. This TCR came from a woman under 30 in good health.

CDR3 DNA sequence: TGTGCCAGCAGCATGGGGGCCCTCGACAATGAGCAGTTCTTC. It encodes CASSMGALDNEQFF. The rearrangement joins TRBV9 to TRBJ2-1; D is perhaps TRBD1 (6 bases). The CDR3 has 14 residues. Germline CDR1 and CDR2: SGDLS and YYNGEE. Trimming removed 4 bases at V and 5 bases at J, with 13 bases between.